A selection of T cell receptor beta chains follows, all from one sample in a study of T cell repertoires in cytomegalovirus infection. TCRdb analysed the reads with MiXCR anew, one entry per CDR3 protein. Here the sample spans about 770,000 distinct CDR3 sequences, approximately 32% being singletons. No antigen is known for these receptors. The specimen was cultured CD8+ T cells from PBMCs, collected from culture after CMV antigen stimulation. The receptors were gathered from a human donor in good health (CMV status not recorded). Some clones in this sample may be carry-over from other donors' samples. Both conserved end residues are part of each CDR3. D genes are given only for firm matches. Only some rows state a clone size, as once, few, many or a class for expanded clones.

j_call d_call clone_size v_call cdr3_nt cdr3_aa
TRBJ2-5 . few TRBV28 TGTGCCAGCAGTTCGGACATGGAAAAGGAGACCCAGTACTTC CASSSDMEKETQYF
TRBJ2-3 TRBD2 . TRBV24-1 TGTGCCACCAGTGCGGCGGGGGGCCGCACAGATACGCAGTATTTT CATSAAGGRTDTQYF
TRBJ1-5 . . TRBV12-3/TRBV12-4 TGTGCCAGCAGGGATCGCCAGGGGAATCAGCCCCAGCATTTT CASRDRQGNQPQHF
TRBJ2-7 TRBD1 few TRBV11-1 TGTGCCAGCAGCTTTTGGACAGGGGACGAGCAGTACTTC CASSFWTGDEQYF
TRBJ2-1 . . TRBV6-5 TGTGCCAGCAGTTCCCTCGTACCCAGCTCCTACAATGAGCAGTTCTTC CASSSLVPSSYNEQFF
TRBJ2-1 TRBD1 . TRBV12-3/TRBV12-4 TGTGCCAGCAGTTCGGACAGGGGTGACTACAATGAGCAGTTCTTC CASSSDRGDYNEQFF
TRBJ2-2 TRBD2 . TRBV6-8 TGTGCCAGCAGTTACCCCGGACTAGCGGGGGGGCTCGGGGAGCTGTTTTTT CASSYPGLAGGLGELFF
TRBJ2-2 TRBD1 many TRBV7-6 TGTGGGACAGGGCTGTCCGGGGAGCTGTTTTTT CGTGLSGELFF
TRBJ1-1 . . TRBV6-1 TGTGCCAGCAGTGGAGGCGCGAACACTGAAGCTTTCTTT CASSGGANTEAFF
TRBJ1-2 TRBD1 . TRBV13 TGTGCCAGCAGCCCGGGACAGTCTTTCTATGGCTACACCTTC CASSPGQSFYGYTF
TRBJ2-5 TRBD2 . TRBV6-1 TGTGCCAGCAGCATGGGAGGGGACCAAGAGACCCAGTACTTC CASSMGGDQETQYF
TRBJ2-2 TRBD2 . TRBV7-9 TGTGCCAGCAGCCCAACTAGCGGGGGGGCGAGCACCGGGGAGCTGTTTTTT CASSPTSGGASTGELFF
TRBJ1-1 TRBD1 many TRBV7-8 TGTGCCAGCAGTGATCGGACAGGCGTTATGAACACTGAAGCTTTCTTT CASSDRTGVMNTEAFF
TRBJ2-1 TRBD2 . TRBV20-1 TGCAGTGCCCCCGCACTAGCGGGGGGTGATGAGCAGTTCTTC CSAPALAGGDEQFF
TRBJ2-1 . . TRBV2 TGTGCCAGCAGTGGAGGGATCTATGAGCAGTTCTTC CASSGGIYEQFF
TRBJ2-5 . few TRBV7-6 TGTGCCAGCAGCTTAGCGCGAGTCCAAGAGACCCAGTACTTC CASSLARVQETQYF
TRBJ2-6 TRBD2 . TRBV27 TGTGCCAGCAGTTTCTCTAGCGGGGGCTCTAGGGCCAACGTCCTGACTTTC CASSFSSGGSRANVLTF
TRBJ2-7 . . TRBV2 TGTGCCAGCCTCCAGACAGAAACCTACGAGCAGTACTTC CASLQTETYEQYF
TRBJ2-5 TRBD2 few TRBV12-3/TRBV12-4 TGTGCCAGTTCCTATAGAGGCGCGGGGGGGCGTCAAGAGACCCAGTACTTC CASSYRGAGGRQETQYF
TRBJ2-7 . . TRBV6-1 TGTGCCAGCAGTGAAGGTGCGGGGAGCCTCTACGAGCAGTACTTC CASSEGAGSLYEQYF
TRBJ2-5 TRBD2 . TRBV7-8 TGTGCCAGCAGCGTTTACGGGGGGGAAGAGACCCAGTACTTC CASSVYGGEETQYF
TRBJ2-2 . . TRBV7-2 TGTGCCAGCAGCCAGTACCGCTCCGGGGAGCTGTTTTTT CASSQYRSGELFF
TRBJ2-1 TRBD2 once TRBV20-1 TGCAGTGCTAGAGATACGGCGGGGGACTACAATGAGCAGTTCTTC CSARDTAGDYNEQFF
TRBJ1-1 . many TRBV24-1 TGTGCCCCGCTCTGGCGGGGGGACCGGAATTTGAACACTGAAGCTTTCTTT CAPLWRGDRNLNTEAFF
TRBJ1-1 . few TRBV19 TGTGCCAGTAGTATCGGGCCGGGGATGAACACTGAAGCTTTCTTT CASSIGPGMNTEAFF
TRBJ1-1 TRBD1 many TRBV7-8 TGTGCCAGCAGCACAGGGGGGGACAGCTACTTTGAAGCTTTCTTT CASSTGGDSYFEAFF